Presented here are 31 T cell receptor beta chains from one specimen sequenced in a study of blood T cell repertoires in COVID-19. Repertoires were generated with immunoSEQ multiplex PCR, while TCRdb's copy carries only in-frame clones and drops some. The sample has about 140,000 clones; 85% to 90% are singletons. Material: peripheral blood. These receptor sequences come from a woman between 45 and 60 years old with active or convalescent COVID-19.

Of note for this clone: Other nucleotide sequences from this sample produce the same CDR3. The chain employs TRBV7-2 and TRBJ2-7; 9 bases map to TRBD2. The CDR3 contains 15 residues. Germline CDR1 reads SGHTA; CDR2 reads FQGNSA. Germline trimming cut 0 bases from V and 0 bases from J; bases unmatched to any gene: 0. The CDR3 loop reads CASSLATSGSYEQYF. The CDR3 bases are TGTGCCAGCAGCTTAGCGACTAGCGGCTCCTACGAGCAGTACTTC.

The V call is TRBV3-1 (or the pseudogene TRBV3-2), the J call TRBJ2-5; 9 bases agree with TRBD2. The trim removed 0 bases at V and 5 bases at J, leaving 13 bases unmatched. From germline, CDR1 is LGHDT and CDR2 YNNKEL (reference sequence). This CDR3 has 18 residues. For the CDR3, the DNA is TGTGCCAGCAGCCAAGAACGCGGGGGGGACCCGACGAGGGAGACCCAGTACTTC. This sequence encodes CASSQERGGDPTRETQYF.

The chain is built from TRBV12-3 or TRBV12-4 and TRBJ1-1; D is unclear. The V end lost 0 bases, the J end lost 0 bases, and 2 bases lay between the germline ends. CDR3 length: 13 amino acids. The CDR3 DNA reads TGTGCCAGCAGTTTAGCCGTGAACACTGAAGCTTTCTTT. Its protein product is CASSLAVNTEAFF.

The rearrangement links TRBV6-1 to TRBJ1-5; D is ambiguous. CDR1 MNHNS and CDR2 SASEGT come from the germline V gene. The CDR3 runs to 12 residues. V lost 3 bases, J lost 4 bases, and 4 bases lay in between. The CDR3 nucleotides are TGTGCCAGCAGTGAGCGGAATCAGCCCCAGCATTTT. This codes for CASSERNQPQHF.

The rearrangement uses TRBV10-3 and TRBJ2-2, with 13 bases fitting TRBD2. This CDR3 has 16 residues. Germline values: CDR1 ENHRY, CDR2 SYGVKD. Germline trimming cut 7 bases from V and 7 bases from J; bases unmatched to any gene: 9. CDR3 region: CAITPTSGGKGGELFF. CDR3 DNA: TGTGCCATCACTCCGACTAGCGGGGGGAAAGGCGGGGAGCTGTTTTTT.

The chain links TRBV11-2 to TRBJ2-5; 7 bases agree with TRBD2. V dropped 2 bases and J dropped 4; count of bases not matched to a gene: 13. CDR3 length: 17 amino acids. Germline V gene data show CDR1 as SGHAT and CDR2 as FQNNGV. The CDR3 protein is CASSLRPSGYGVETQYF. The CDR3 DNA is TGTGCCAGCAGCTTAAGACCTAGCGGTTACGGGGTAGAGACCCAGTACTTC.

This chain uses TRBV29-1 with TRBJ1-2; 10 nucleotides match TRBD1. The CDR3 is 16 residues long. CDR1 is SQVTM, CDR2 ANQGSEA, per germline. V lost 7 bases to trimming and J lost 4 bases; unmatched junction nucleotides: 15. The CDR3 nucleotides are TGCAGCGCCTACTATATGGACAGGGGGAGAGGCTATGGCTACACCTTC. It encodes CSAYYMDRGRGYGYTF.

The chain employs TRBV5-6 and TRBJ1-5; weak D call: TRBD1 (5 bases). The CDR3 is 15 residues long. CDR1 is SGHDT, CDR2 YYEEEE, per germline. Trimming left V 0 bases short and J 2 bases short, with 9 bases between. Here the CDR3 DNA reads TGTGCCAGCAGCTTGGCCAGGGTTGGCAATCAGCCCCAGCATTTT. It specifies CASSLARVGNQPQHF.

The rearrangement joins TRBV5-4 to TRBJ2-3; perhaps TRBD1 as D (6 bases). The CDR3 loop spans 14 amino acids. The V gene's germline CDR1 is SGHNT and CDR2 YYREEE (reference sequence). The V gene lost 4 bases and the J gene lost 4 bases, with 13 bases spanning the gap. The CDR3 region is CASSLVGTPDTQYF. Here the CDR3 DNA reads TGTGCCAGCAGCCTGGTGGGGACACCAGATACGCAGTATTTT.

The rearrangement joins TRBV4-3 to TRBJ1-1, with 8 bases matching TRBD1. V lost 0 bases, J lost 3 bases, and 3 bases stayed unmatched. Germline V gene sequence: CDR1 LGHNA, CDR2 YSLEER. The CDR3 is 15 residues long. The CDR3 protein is CASSQDNRGYTEAFF. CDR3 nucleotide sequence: TGCGCCAGCAGCCAAGATAACAGGGGGTACACTGAAGCTTTCTTT.

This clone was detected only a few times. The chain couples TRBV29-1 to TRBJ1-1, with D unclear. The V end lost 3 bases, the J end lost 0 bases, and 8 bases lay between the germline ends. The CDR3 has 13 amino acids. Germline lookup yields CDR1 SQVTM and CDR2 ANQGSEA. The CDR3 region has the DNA TGCAGCGTTGAGGGCAGGTTGAACACTGAAGCTTTCTTT. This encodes CSVEGRLNTEAFF.

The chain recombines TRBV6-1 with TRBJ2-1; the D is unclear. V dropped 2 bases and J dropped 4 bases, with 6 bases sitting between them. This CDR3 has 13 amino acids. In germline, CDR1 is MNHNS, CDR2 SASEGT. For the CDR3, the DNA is TGTGCCAGCAGTGAACCTAGATACAATGAGCAGTTCTTC. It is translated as CASSEPRYNEQFF.

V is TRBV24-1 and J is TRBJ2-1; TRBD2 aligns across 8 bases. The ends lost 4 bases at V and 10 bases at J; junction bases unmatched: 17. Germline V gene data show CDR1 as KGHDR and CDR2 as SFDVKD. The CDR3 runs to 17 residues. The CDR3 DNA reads TGTGCCACCAGTGAGGCTCGCGGGGGGCCCCAATGGAGGGAGCAGTTCTTC. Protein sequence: CATSEARGGPQWREQFF.

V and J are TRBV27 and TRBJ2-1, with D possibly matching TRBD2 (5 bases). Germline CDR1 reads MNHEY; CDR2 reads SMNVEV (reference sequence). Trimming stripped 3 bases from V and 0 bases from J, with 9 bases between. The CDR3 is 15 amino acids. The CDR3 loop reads CASSFERPSYNEQFF. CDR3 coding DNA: TGTGCCAGCAGTTTTGAGCGGCCCTCCTACAATGAGCAGTTCTTC.

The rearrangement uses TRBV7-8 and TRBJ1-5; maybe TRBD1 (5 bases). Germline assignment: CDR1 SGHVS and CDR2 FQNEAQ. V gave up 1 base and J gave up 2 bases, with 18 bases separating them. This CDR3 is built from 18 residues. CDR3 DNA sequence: TGTGCCAGCAGCTTAGATAGGGCGGGGGAGAGAGGCAATCAGCCCCAGCATTTT. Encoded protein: CASSLDRAGERGNQPQHF.

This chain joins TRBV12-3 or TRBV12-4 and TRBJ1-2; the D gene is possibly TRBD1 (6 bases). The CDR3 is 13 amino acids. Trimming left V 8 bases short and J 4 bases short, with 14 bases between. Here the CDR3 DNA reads TGTGCCAGCTCTCCTGGGGGCGGCTATGGCTACACCTTC. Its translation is CASSPGGGYGYTF.

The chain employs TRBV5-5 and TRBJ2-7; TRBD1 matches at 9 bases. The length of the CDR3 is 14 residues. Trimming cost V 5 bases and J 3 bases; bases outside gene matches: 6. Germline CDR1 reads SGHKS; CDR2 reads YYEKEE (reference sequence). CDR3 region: CASSPGQGYYEQYF. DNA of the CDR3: TGTGCCAGCAGTCCGGGACAGGGATACTACGAGCAGTACTTC.

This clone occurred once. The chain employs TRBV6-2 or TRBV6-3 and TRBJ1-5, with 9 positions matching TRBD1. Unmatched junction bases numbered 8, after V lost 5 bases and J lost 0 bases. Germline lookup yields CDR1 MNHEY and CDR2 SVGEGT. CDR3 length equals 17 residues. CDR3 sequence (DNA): TGTGCCAGCAGTCGGACAGGGGCAAGCTATAGCAATCAGCCCCAGCATTTT. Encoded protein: CASSRTGASYSNQPQHF.

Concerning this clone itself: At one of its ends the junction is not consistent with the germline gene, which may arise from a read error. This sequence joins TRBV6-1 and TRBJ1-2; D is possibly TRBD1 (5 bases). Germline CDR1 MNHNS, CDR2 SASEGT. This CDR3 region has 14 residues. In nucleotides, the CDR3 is TGTGCCAGCAGCGAAGAGACAGATTCCTATGGCTACACCTTC. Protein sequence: CASSEETDSYGYTF.

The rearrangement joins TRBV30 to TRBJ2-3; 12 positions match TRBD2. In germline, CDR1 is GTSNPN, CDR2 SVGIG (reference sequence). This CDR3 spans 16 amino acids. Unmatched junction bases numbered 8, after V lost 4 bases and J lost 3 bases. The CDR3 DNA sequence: TGTGCCTGGAACCAACTAGCGGGGGGCAGGACAGATACGCAGTATTTT. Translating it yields CAWNQLAGGRTDTQYF.

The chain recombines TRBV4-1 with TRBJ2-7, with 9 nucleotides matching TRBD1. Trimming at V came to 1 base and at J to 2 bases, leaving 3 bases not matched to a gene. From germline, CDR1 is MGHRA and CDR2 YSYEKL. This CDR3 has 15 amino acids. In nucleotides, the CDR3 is TGCGCCAGCAGCCAAGGGTGGACAGGGGCCTACGAGCAGTACTTC. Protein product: CASSQGWTGAYEQYF.

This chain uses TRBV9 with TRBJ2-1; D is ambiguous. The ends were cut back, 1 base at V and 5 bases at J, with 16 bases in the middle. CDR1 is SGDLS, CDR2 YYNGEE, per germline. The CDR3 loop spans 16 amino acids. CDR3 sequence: CASSVSPTRLDNEQFF. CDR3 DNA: TGTGCCAGCAGCGTATCACCGACCCGTCTAGACAATGAGCAGTTCTTC.

The CDR3 bases are TGTGCCAGCAGCTTAGTGGAATCCGGGACTAGGTCCTACAATGAGCAGTTCTTC. Translated: CASSLVESGTRSYNEQFF. The V gene is TRBV7-9, the J gene TRBJ2-1; TRBD2 agrees at 8 bases. Germline CDR1 is SEHNR and CDR2 is FQNEAQ (reference sequence). Losses at the gene ends were 1 base for V and 1 base for J; bases not matched to a gene: 9. The CDR3 runs to 18 residues.

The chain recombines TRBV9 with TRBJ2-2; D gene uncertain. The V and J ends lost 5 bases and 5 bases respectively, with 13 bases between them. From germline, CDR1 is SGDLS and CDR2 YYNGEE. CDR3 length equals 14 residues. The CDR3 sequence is CASRGQTSTGELFF. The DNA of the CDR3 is TGTGCCAGCAGAGGCCAGACTTCTACCGGGGAGCTGTTTTTT.

CDR3 residues: CASSQAGGGLGTEAFF. As DNA, the CDR3 is TGTGCCAGCAGCCAAGCCGGGGGGGGGCTTGGCACTGAAGCTTTCTTT. V usage is TRBV3-1 (or the pseudogene TRBV3-2) and J usage is TRBJ1-1; D may be TRBD1 (6 bases). Germline lookup yields CDR1 LGHDT and CDR2 YNNKEL (reference sequence). Trimming took 1 base from V and 4 from J, leaving 16 bases between them. This CDR3 spans 16 amino acids.

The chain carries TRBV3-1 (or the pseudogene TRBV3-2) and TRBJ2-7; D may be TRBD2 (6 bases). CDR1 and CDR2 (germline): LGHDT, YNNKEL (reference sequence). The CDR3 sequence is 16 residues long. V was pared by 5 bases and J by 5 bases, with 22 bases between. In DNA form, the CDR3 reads TGTGCCAGCAGCGGAACCTTTAGCGGTGAGGGTCACGAGCAGTACTTC. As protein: CASSGTFSGEGHEQYF.

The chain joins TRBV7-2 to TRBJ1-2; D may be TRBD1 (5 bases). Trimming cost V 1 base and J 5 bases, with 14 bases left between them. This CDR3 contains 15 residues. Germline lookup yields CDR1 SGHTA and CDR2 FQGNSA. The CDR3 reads CASSLDVRVRYGYTF. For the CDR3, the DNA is TGTGCCAGCAGCTTAGATGTCAGGGTGCGGTATGGCTACACCTTC. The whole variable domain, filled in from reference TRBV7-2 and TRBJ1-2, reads GAGVSQSPSNKVTEKGKDVELRCDPISGHTALYWYRQSLGQGLEFLIYFQGNSAPDKSGLPSDRFSAERTGGSVSTLTIQRTQQEDSAVYLCASSLDVRVRYGYTFGSGTRLTVV.

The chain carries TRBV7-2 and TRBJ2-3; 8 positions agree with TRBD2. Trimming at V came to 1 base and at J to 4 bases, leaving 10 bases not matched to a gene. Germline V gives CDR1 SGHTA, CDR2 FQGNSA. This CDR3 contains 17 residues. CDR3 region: CASSLVVSSGFPDTQYF. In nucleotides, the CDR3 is TGTGCCAGCAGCTTAGTGGTGTCTAGCGGGTTTCCAGATACGCAGTATTTT.

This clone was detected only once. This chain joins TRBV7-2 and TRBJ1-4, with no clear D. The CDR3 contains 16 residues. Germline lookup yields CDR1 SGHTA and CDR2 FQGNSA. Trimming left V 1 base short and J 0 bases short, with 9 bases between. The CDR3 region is CASSLGSTATNEKLFF. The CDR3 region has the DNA TGTGCCAGCAGCTTAGGATCTACAGCAACTAATGAAAAACTGTTTTTT.

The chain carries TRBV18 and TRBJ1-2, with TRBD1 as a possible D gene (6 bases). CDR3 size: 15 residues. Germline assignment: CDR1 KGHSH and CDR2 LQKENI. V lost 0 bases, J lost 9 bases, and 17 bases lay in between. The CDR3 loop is CASSPPEQGPSSYTF. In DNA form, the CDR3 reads TGTGCCAGCTCACCACCGGAACAGGGACCTTCAAGCTACACCTTC. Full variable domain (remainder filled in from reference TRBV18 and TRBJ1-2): NAGVMQNPRHLVRRRGQEARLRCSPMKGHSHVYWYRQLPEEGLKFMVYLQKENIIDESGMPKERFSAEFPKEGPSILRIQQVVRGDSAAYFCASSPPEQGPSSYTFGSGTRLTVV.

This CDR3 reads CASSQDSGRGAYEQYF. CDR3 sequence (DNA): TGTGCCAGCAGCCAAGATAGCGGGAGGGGAGCCTACGAGCAGTACTTC. The J gene is TRBJ2-7, the V gene TRBV7-9; TRBD2 matches 11 bases. The CDR3 is 16 amino acids. Trimming at V came to 5 bases and at J to 2 bases, leaving 8 bases not matched to a gene. Germline-derived CDR1 and CDR2 are SEHNR and FQNEAQ (reference sequence). Supplemented by reference TRBV7-9 and TRBJ2-7, the full variable domain reads DTGVSQNPRHKITKRGQNVTFRCDPISEHNRLYWYRQTLGQGPEFLTYFQNEAQLEKSRLLSDRFSAERPKGSFSTLEIQRTEQGDSAMYLCASSQDSGRGAYEQYFGPGTRLTVT.